What follows describes a single TCR beta chain. The data originate from a study of cytomegalovirus exposure and HLA in healthy donors. Germline V gene data show CDR1 as MNHEY and CDR2 as SVGAGI. The CDR3 extends over 15 amino acids. V was shortened by 0 bases and J by 3 bases, with 12 bases between the two germline ends. Primers included in the PCR were 60 Vbeta and 13 Jbeta primers. Libraries were prepared by immunoSEQ multiplex PCR; TCRdb keeps only in-frame clonotypes and omits some of them. The table shows about 170,000 clones, with around 68% occurring only once. Sequencing was performed on PBMCs. The TCR originated in a man between 40 and 49 years old in good health and CMV-seronegative. This sequence joins TRBV6-5 and TRBJ2-7; D possibly corresponds to TRBD2 (6 bases). In nucleotides, the CDR3 is TGTGCCAGCAGTTACTCCGGAGGGGCCAGCTACGAGCAGTACTTC. Its translation: CASSYSGGASYEQYF.